What follows is one T cell receptor (beta chain) and its context. Its specificity is not known. Germline V gene data show CDR1 as SGHAT and CDR2 as FQNNGV. The CDR3 has 17 amino acids. V was pared by 5 bases and J by 4 bases, with 14 bases of the junction left unmatched. No patient escaped relapse after autologous stem cell transplantation, and brentuximab vedotin exposure varied. The data belong to a study of PD-1 blockade in classical Hodgkin lymphoma. Overall study: Nivolumab 3 mg/kg was given intravenously every 2 weeks.

Study-wide findings and caveats: Baseline diversity was lower in partial responders and progressors than complete responders. Individuals who commenced nivolumab within less than 1 year of ASCT were excluded.

Sequencing used immunoSEQ multiplex PCR; TCRdb keeps in-frame clones, though not all of them. The sample yields some 100,000 clones, about nine tenths seen once. The rearrangement joins TRBV11-2 to TRBJ2-5; 9 bases agree with TRBD1. This receptor was obtained from a human donor with classical Hodgkin lymphoma. The material sequenced was peripheral blood mononuclear cells (PBMCs), taken at baseline. The CDR3, as DNA: TGTGCCAGCAGCCCCTGGGACAGGGAACTTTTAGGAGAGACCCAGTACTTC. Translating gives CASSPWDRELLGETQYF.